Given below is one T cell receptor beta chain in context. Additional DNA sequences in this sample encode the identical CDR3. Produced via immunoSEQ multiplex PCR; TCRdb's table is partial and in-frame only. Of about 370,000 clones listed, 75% to 90% were seen once; the top ten hold approximately 1%. Allocation to cohorts depended on clinical history reported by the participants. Recovered Cohort 3 donors showed two negative PCRs, clearance, or symptom resolution. The data were obtained in a study of blood T cell repertoires in COVID-19. Study-level background: T cells, B-cell-depleted T cells, or PBMCs provided the cDNA or gDNA that served as material.

The CDR3 length is 15 residues. Trimming took off 3 bases at V and 0 bases at J, with 9 bases between the two ends. CDR1 is SGHTA and CDR2 is FQGTGA in the germline V gene. What was sequenced was PBMCs or T cells enriched from blood (not recorded which). The genes are TRBV7-3 and TRBJ2-1, with a weak D call TRBD2 (5 bases). This sequence was found in a man aged 18-30 years who had recovered from COVID-19. The CDR3 bases are TGTGCCAGCAGCTTGGATCGGGGCTCCTACAATGAGCAGTTCTTC. It is translated as CASSLDRGSYNEQFF. The complete variable domain, with remaining parts taken from reference TRBV7-3 and TRBJ2-1, reads GAGVSQTPSNKVTEKGKYVELRCDPISGHTALYWYRQSLGQGPEFLIYFQGTGAADDSGLPNDRFFAVRPEGSVSTLKIQRTERGDSAVYLCASSLDRGSYNEQFFGPGTRLTVL.